The rows below give T cell receptor beta chains drawn from one sample of a study of CD8 T cells in ankylosing spondylitis. TCRdb passed the 5' RACE reads through MiXCR, listing each CDR3 protein once. This sample has approximately 240,000 distinct CDR3 sequences, with approximately 24% found just once. The sample taken for sequencing was blood, either unsorted or a sorted T cell fraction (not recorded which). These receptors came from a male donor with ankylosing spondylitis or in good health (not recorded which). Both conserved end residues are part of each CDR3. The D gene is left open where the match is weak. Clone size is stated in some rows and not others, as once, few, many or a class when expanded.

TRBV11-2	few	TRBD2	TRBJ2-7	CASSLLAGDSYEQYF	TGTGCCAGCAGCTTACTAGCGGGGGACTCCTACGAGCAGTACTTC
TRBV5-1	many	-	TRBJ2-5	CASRAEPQETQYF	TGCGCCAGCAGAGCTGAGCCGCAAGAGACCCAGTACTTC
TRBV20-1	many	TRBD1	TRBJ2-3	CSASLGAGGDTQYF	TGCAGTGCTAGCCTCGGGGCAGGGGGAGATACGCAGTATTTT
TRBV20-1	many	-	TRBJ2-7	CSARRTARLSYEQYF	TGCAGTGCCCGGAGGACAGCGCGCCTCTCCTACGAGCAGTACTTC
TRBV10-3	-	TRBD2	TRBJ2-1	CAISESGPAGGRSSYNEQFF	TGTGCCATCAGTGAGTCGGGGCCAGCGGGGGGCCGTAGCTCCTACAATGAGCAGTTCTTC
TRBV20-1	-	TRBD1	TRBJ1-1	CSARDGTGVTNTEAFF	TGCAGTGCTAGAGATGGGACAGGGGTGACGAACACTGAAGCTTTCTTT
TRBV5-6	-	TRBD2	TRBJ2-5	CASSFLGGGETQYF	TGTGCCAGCAGCTTTCTTGGGGGGGGAGAGACCCAGTACTTC
TRBV10-3	many	TRBD1	TRBJ1-2	CAIRDLGTGGDGYTF	TGTGCCATCAGGGACCTCGGGACAGGGGGCGATGGCTACACCTTC
TRBV20-1	-	-	TRBJ2-7	CSASPPEGGQVYEQYF	TGCAGTGCTAGTCCTCCTGAGGGGGGACAAGTCTACGAGCAGTACTTC
TRBV2	few	TRBD2	TRBJ2-3	CASSSVAGGQTDTQYF	TGTGCCAGCAGTTCTGTAGCGGGGGGGCAAACAGATACGCAGTATTTT
TRBV2	-	-	TRBJ2-7	CASSGNTEQYF	TGTGCCAGCAGTGGTAATACCGAGCAGTACTTC
TRBV29-1	many	TRBD1	TRBJ1-2	CSVVRQGNYGYTF	TGCAGCGTTGTGAGACAGGGGAACTATGGCTACACCTTC
TRBV28	many	TRBD1	TRBJ2-3	CASSEGGFSTDTQYF	TGTGCCAGCAGTGAAGGGGGCTTTAGCACAGATACGCAGTATTTT
TRBV24-1	many	-	TRBJ2-1	CATAGQGRNEQFF	TGTGCCACCGCGGGGCAGGGTAGGAATGAGCAGTTCTTC
TRBV7-9	few	-	TRBJ2-5	CASKPGGFETQYF	TGTGCCAGCAAGCCCGGGGGCTTCGAGACCCAGTACTTC
TRBV20-1	few	TRBD1	TRBJ1-2	CSAREAGQGPRGYTF	TGCAGTGCTAGAGAGGCGGGACAGGGTCCCCGTGGCTACACCTTC
TRBV6-2/TRBV6-3	-	TRBD1	TRBJ2-1	CASLGQGSREQFF	TGTGCCAGTCTCGGACAGGGAAGTCGTGAGCAGTTCTTC
TRBV20-1	few	-	TRBJ2-2	CSAPARQNTGELFF	TGCAGTGCGCCGGCACGCCAGAACACCGGGGAGCTGTTTTTT
TRBV5-6	-	-	TRBJ2-1	CASSLVWYNEQFF	TGTGCCAGCAGCTTGGTTTGGTACAATGAGCAGTTCTTC
TRBV20-1	few	TRBD1	TRBJ1-2	CSGHTGGGYTF	TGCAGCGGACATACAGGGGGTGGCTACACCTTC
TRBV20-1	-	TRBD2	TRBJ2-1	CSASGRGARDEQFF	TGCAGTGCTAGTGGGCGGGGGGCCAGAGATGAGCAGTTCTTC
TRBV12-3/TRBV12-4	-	-	TRBJ1-6	CASKRANSPLHF	TGTGCCAGCAAACGGGCTAATTCACCCCTCCACTTT
TRBV12-3/TRBV12-4	many	TRBD1	TRBJ1-1	CASTRTGALTEAFF	TGTGCCAGCACCAGGACAGGGGCGCTCACTGAAGCTTTCTTT
TRBV7-3	-	TRBD2	TRBJ2-1	CASSLVSGGLQFF	TGTGCCAGCAGCTTAGTGAGCGGGGGCCTTCAGTTCTTC
TRBV12-3/TRBV12-4	few	-	TRBJ2-3	CASSLSPGRTDTQYF	TGTGCCAGCAGTTTGAGCCCCGGGCGCACAGATACGCAGTATTTT
TRBV6-1	many	-	TRBJ2-7	CASRWSDYEQYF	TGTGCCAGCCGGTGGAGCGACTACGAGCAGTACTTC
TRBV7-2	-	-	TRBJ2-7	CASSLIPAYEQYF	TGTGCCAGCAGCTTAATCCCAGCCTACGAGCAGTACTTC
TRBV29-1	many	-	TRBJ2-5	CSPKEGTGTQYF	TGCAGCCCCAAGGAGGGGACGGGGACCCAGTACTTC
TRBV6-5	-	TRBD1	TRBJ2-3	CASSYWAGTGKFTDTQYF	TGTGCCAGCAGTTACTGGGCGGGGACAGGGAAATTCACAGATACGCAGTATTTT
TRBV10-3	many	-	TRBJ1-2	CAISETPGYGYTF	TGTGCCATCAGTGAAACGCCGGGGTATGGCTACACCTTC
TRBV5-8	many	-	TRBJ2-7	CASSIRYEQYF	TGTGCCAGCAGCATTAGATACGAGCAGTACTTC
TRBV6-1	-	-	TRBJ2-3	CASRDGGYSTDTQYF	TGTGCCAGCAGAGACGGGGGTTATAGCACAGATACGCAGTATTTT
TRBV12-3/TRBV12-4	few	-	TRBJ1-2	CASSLVGHFYTF	TGTGCCAGCAGTTTAGTGGGCCACTTCTACACCTTC
TRBV5-1	many	TRBD1	TRBJ1-4	CASSNGGQALNEKLFF	TGCGCCAGCAGCAACGGGGGACAGGCCCTTAATGAAAAACTGTTTTTT
TRBV6-5	-	-	TRBJ2-3	CASSYRADTGTVTDTQYF	TGTGCCAGCAGCTACCGCGCAGATACCGGGACCGTGACAGATACGCAGTATTTT
TRBV5-5	many	TRBD2	TRBJ2-1	CASSPWRGGRGDEQFF	TGTGCCAGCAGCCCCTGGCGGGGGGGCCGAGGGGATGAGCAGTTCTTC
TRBV20-1	-	-	TRBJ2-3	CSARDIRGWGTDTQYF	TGCAGTGCTAGAGATATTAGGGGCTGGGGCACAGATACGCAGTATTTT
TRBV20-1	few	TRBD1	TRBJ1-2	CSSPTGGAEGYTF	TGCAGTTCCCCCACAGGGGGCGCGGAAGGCTACACCTTC
TRBV20-1	many	TRBD1	TRBJ2-7	CSAGGTGAPYEQYF	TGCAGTGCAGGAGGGACAGGTGCCCCCTACGAGCAGTACTTC
TRBV28	few	-	TRBJ2-1	CASILNANEQFF	TGTGCCAGCATCCTGAACGCTAATGAGCAGTTCTTC
TRBV15	many	-	TRBJ1-5	CATSRDEARPQHF	TGTGCCACCAGCAGAGATGAGGCTCGACCCCAGCATTTT
TRBV20-1	-	-	TRBJ2-5	CSARDAGRGQETQYF	TGCAGTGCTAGAGATGCGGGCAGGGGTCAAGAGACCCAGTACTTC
TRBV20-1	-	-	TRBJ2-1	CSASGPQSEQFF	TGCAGTGCGTCGGGACCTCAGAGTGAGCAGTTCTTC
TRBV6-4	-	TRBD2	TRBJ2-3	CASSISGGGTDTQYF	TGTGCCAGCAGTATTAGCGGGGGGGGCACAGATACGCAGTATTTT
TRBV6-1	many	TRBD1	TRBJ1-1	CASSPPGQGSRTEAFF	TGTGCCAGCAGCCCACCGGGACAGGGCTCCCGCACTGAAGCTTTCTTT
TRBV28	-	-	TRBJ2-5	CASGIISGAETQYF	TGTGCCAGCGGCATTATATCGGGAGCAGAGACCCAGTACTTC
TRBV30	-	-	TRBJ2-7	CAWGTSNYEQYF	TGTGCCTGGGGGACCTCAAACTACGAGCAGTACTTC
TRBV12-3/TRBV12-4	many	-	TRBJ2-3	CASSLKGTDTQYF	TGTGCCAGCAGTTTAAAGGGAACAGATACGCAGTATTTT